The present T cell receptor (beta chain) was sequenced within a study of cytomegalovirus exposure and HLA in healthy donors. Amplification used 60 Vbeta primers and 13 Jbeta primers. The authors' processing: Later analysis identified roughly 82 million unique TCR beta chains, some 10 million shared. TCRdb's table, derived via immunoSEQ multiplex PCR, lists solely in-frame clones and lacks some. V, J and clone size are those of that table, while D and trimming were read from the DNA. The sample lists about 130,000 clones; 80% were seen once. Per the germline V gene, CDR1 is MNHEY and CDR2 is SVGAGI. The trim removed 6 bases at V and 7 bases at J, leaving 8 bases unmatched. The CDR3 has 15 amino acids. For this clone: What it binds is not known.

General study points: There were reportedly fewer N-insertions in an Asian-associated ancestry cluster than the roughly 670-donor mean, in a later analysis. Owing to their indistinguishability, certain V segments, notably TRBV6-2 and TRBV6-3, were excluded.

The clonotype was recovered from a man younger than 45 in good health and CMV-seronegative. The chain recombines TRBV6-5 with TRBJ2-5; 13 bases fit TRBD2. Sample: PBMCs. Here the CDR3 reads CASRLLAGGPGTQYF. DNA for the CDR3: TGTGCCAGCAGGTTACTAGCGGGAGGGCCGGGGACCCAGTACTTC.